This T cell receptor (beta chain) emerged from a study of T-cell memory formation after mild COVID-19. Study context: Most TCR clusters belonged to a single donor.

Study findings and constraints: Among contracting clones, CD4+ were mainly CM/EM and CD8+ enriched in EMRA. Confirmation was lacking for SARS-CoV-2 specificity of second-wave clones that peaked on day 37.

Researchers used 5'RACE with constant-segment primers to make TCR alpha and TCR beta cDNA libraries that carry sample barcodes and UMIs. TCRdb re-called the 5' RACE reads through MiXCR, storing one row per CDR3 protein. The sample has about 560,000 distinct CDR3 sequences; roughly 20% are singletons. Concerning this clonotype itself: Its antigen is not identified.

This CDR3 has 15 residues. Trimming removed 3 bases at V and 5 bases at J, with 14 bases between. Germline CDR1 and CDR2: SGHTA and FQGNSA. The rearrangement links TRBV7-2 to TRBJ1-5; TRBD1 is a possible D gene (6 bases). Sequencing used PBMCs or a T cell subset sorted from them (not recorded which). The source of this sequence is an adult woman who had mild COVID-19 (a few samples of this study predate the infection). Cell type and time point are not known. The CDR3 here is CASSFDRQADQPQHF. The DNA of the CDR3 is TGTGCCAGCAGCTTTGACAGACAGGCCGATCAGCCCCAGCATTTT.